The present entry profiles one T cell receptor beta chain with its context. What it binds is unknown. PCR was performed using 60 Vbeta and 13 Jbeta primers. Generated by immunoSEQ multiplex PCR, the TCRdb table keeps only in-frame clones and is missing some. This table holds about 100,000 clones, 81% found once. The sample originates from a study of cytomegalovirus exposure and HLA in healthy donors. General study findings and limits: A missense variant in DCLRE1C was later tied to TCR beta V- and J-gene trimming.

The CDR3 consists of 16 residues. The V gene's germline CDR1 is KGHSH and CDR2 LQKENI. The V gene lost 3 bases and the J gene lost 9 bases, with 24 bases spanning the gap. Sequencing used PBMCs. The sequence was collected from a woman in her 70s in good health and CMV-seropositive. V usage is TRBV18 and J usage is TRBJ2-7, with D perhaps TRBD1 (7 bases). The CDR3 bases are TGTGCCAGCTCACCCCCAAGGGCAGGGGGGATCCTGGGGCAGTACTTC. As protein: CASSPPRAGGILGQYF. Variable domain in full (rest from reference TRBV18 and TRBJ2-7): NAGVMQNPRHLVRRRGQEARLRCSPMKGHSHVYWYRQLPEEGLKFMVYLQKENIIDESGMPKERFSAEFPKEGPSILRIQQVVRGDSAAYFCASSPPRAGGILGQYFGPGTRLTVT.